Below, 10 T cell receptor beta chains from the same sample are listed, as sequenced in a study of shared clonotypes between healthy human individuals. Produced via immunoSEQ multiplex PCR; TCRdb's table is partial and in-frame only. The data show hundreds of thousands of clones, about 85% seen once. Source material: PBMCs. The receptors shown here come from a middle-aged woman in good health. Some clones in this sample may be carry-over from other donors' samples.

V and J are TRBV27 and TRBJ2-3, with 9 positions matching TRBD2. The germline V gene has CDR1 MNHEY and CDR2 SMNVEV (reference sequence). This CDR3 comprises 15 residues. Trimming removed 2 bases from V and 3 bases from J; junction bases left unmatched: 3. The CDR3 sequence is CASSLGGLATDTQYF. The CDR3 nucleotides are TGTGCCAGCAGTTTAGGTGGACTAGCGACAGATACGCAGTATTTT.

The chain has TRBV5-1 and TRBJ1-4; the D gene is possibly TRBD1 (5 bases). Germline values: CDR1 SGHRS, CDR2 YFSETQ. The CDR3 consists of 14 residues. The V end lost 0 bases, the J end lost 4 bases, and 7 bases lay between the germline ends. CDR3 sequence reads: CASSLEGFNEKLFF. Here the CDR3 DNA reads TGCGCCAGCAGCTTGGAGGGGTTTAATGAAAAACTGTTTTTT.

The J gene is TRBJ2-4, the V gene TRBV7-9, with 13 nucleotides matching TRBD2. V lost 5 bases to trimming and J lost 7 bases; unmatched junction nucleotides: 14. The germline CDR1 and CDR2 sequences are SEHNR and FQNEAQ (reference sequence). The CDR3 totals 18 residues. This CDR3 reads CASSPVSGTSGIGNIQYF. CDR3 bases: TGTGCCAGCAGCCCGGTGTCCGGGACTAGCGGGATCGGGAACATTCAGTACTTC.

The rearrangement links TRBV6-1 to TRBJ1-1; D gene uncertain. This CDR3 is built from 12 residues. Trimming removed 0 bases from V and 5 bases from J, with 4 bases in between. Germline V gives CDR1 MNHNS, CDR2 SASEGT. This CDR3 is CASSEAWTEAFF. The CDR3 region has the DNA TGTGCCAGCAGTGAAGCATGGACTGAAGCTTTCTTT.

The V and J genes are TRBV9 and TRBJ2-7, with 8 bases that match TRBD2. J gave up 7 bases and V 1 base, and 13 bases lay outside the gene matches. CDR3 length: 16 residues. CDR1 and CDR2 (germline): SGDLS, YYNGEE. The CDR3: CASSVSSGSRLREQYF. The DNA of the CDR3 is TGTGCCAGCAGCGTATCCAGCGGGAGCAGGTTAAGAGAGCAGTACTTC.

This clone occurred once. The J gene is TRBJ2-3, the V gene TRBV7-2; 8 positions match TRBD1. Trimming removed 5 bases from V and 0 bases from J; junction bases left unmatched: 7. The CDR3 contains 16 residues. The germline V gene has CDR1 SGHTA and CDR2 FQGNSA. The CDR3 is CASSKLGQASTDTQYF. The CDR3 nucleotides read TGTGCCAGCAGCAAATTGGGACAGGCTAGCACAGATACGCAGTATTTT.

The rearrangement joins TRBV5-4 to TRBJ2-3, with 7 bases matching TRBD2. Germline V gene sequence: CDR1 SGHNT, CDR2 YYREEE (reference sequence). The CDR3 runs to 15 residues. The V and J ends lost 4 bases and 1 base, in that order; junction bases with no gene match: 6. DNA for the CDR3: TGTGCCAGCAGCACCGGACTAGGGCGCACAGATACGCAGTATTTT. It encodes CASSTGLGRTDTQYF. The entire variable domain, with the rest obtained from reference TRBV5-4 and TRBJ2-3, is as follows: ETGVTQSPTHLIKTRGQQVTLRCSSQSGHNTVSWYQQALGQGPQFIFQYYREEENGRGNFPPRFSGLQFPNYSSELNVNALELDDSALYLCASSTGLGRTDTQYFGPGTRLTVL.

This rearrangement joins TRBV29-1 to TRBJ2-5, with D perhaps matching TRBD1 or TRBD2 (5 bases each). The last part of the DNA fits TRBJ2-7 better; the J call may be wrong. The CDR3 spans 11 residues. Per the germline V gene, CDR1 is SQVTM and CDR2 is ANQGSEA. The CDR3 coding sequence is TGCAGCGCAGGGACGGACTACGAGCAGTACTTC. Its translation is CSAGTDYEQYF.

This chain uses TRBV29-1 with TRBJ2-7; D gene ambiguous. V dropped 1 base and J dropped 2 bases, with 9 bases sitting between them. The CDR3 runs to 13 residues. Germline-derived CDR1 and CDR2 are SQVTM and ANQGSEA. The CDR3 region has the DNA TGCAGCGTTGAAGCCCAGGCCCCCTACGAGCAGTACTTC. Amino acids: CSVEAQAPYEQYF.

V gene TRBV28 combines with J gene TRBJ2-4; possible D gene TRBD2, 6 bases. Looked up from germline, CDR1 is MDHEN and CDR2 is SYDVKM. The CDR3 runs to 15 residues. Trimming took 6 bases from V and 3 from J, leaving 15 bases between them. The CDR3 sequence is CASSSGGFDKNIQYF. In DNA, the CDR3 is TGTGCCAGCAGCTCCGGAGGGTTTGACAAAAACATTCAGTACTTC.